The 7 T cell receptor beta chains below were found in one sample sequenced in a study of blood T cell repertoires in COVID-19. The assay was immunoSEQ multiplex PCR, and TCRdb's table has in-frame clones only and misses some. The sample records under 250,000 clones, approximately 90% being singletons. The specimen was peripheral blood. These receptors came from a woman aged 30 to 39 with COVID-19, enrolled during active disease.

The chain uses TRBV10-1 and TRBJ2-1, with a possible D match to TRBD2 (6 bases). V was shortened by 9 bases and J by 3 bases, with 15 bases between the two germline ends. Germline V gives CDR1 WNHNN, CDR2 SYGVQD (reference sequence). The CDR3 is 14 amino acids. CDR3 coding DNA: TGCGCCAGTGGACGGGACTCCTTCTACAATGAGCAGTTCTTC. As protein: CASGRDSFYNEQFF.

This clone appeared a few times. The J gene is TRBJ2-7, the V gene TRBV12-3 or TRBV12-4, with D tentatively TRBD2 (5 bases). The CDR3 spans 12 residues. Trimming shortened V by 3 bases and J by 6 bases, and 9 bases separated the two germline ends. This chain's CDR3 is CASSFSRGEQYF. CDR3 DNA sequence: TGTGCCAGCAGTTTCTCCCGGGGCGAGCAGTACTTC.

The chain couples TRBV5-4 to TRBJ2-3, with 12 bases identical to TRBD2. V lost 7 bases and J lost 3; bases outside the gene matches: 9. Germline V CDR1 and CDR2: SGHNT, YYREEE (reference sequence). There are 16 residues in the CDR3. The CDR3 coding sequence is TGTGCCAGCTCCCCCGCGACTAGCGGGAGAACAGATACGCAGTATTTT. Translated: CASSPATSGRTDTQYF.

This sequence joins TRBV5-1 and TRBJ2-5; 9 nucleotides match TRBD2. Germline V gene data show CDR1 as SGHRS and CDR2 as YFSETQ. After removal of 0 bases from V and 5 bases from J, the junction contained 5 bases not matched to a gene. The CDR3 extends over 15 amino acids. The CDR3 is CASSLAGTSRETQYF. The DNA for the CDR3 is TGCGCCAGCAGCTTGGCCGGGACTAGCAGGGAGACCCAGTACTTC.

The gene calls are TRBV5-8 and TRBJ2-6; 8 bases are shared with TRBD1. Trimming cost V 3 bases and J 0 bases; bases outside gene matches: 8. Germline V gene sequence: CDR1 SGHTS, CDR2 YDEGEE. The CDR3 has 18 amino acids. The CDR3 protein is CASSSYRGMGSGANVLTF. The DNA for the CDR3 is TGTGCCAGCAGCTCTTACAGGGGGATGGGCTCTGGGGCCAACGTCCTGACTTTC.

This clone was picked up a small number of times. The chain combines TRBV11-2 with TRBJ2-2; perhaps TRBD2 as D (6 bases). Germline CDR1 and CDR2: SGHAT and FQNNGV. The CDR3 runs 15 residues. Trimming left V 5 bases short and J 1 base short, with 11 bases between. CDR3: CASSNPGGNTGELFF. CDR3 sequence (DNA): TGTGCCAGCAGCAACCCCGGGGGGAACACCGGGGAGCTGTTTTTT.

The CDR3 is CASSLERYPTATPYNEQFF. The CDR3 coding sequence is TGTGCCAGCAGCTTAGAGAGGTACCCGACCGCAACCCCCTACAATGAGCAGTTCTTC. The chain links TRBV11-2 to TRBJ2-1, with D uncertain. Trimming pared 0 bases from V and 2 bases from J, leaving 20 bases between. CDR1 and CDR2 from the germline V gene are SGHAT and FQNNGV. The length of the CDR3 is 19 residues. The variable domain in full, with the rest retrieved from reference TRBV11-2 and TRBJ2-1, is EAGVAQSPRYKIIEKRQSVAFWCNPISGHATLYWYQQILGQGPKLLIQFQNNGVVDDSQLPKDRFSAERLKGVDSTLKIQPAKLEDSAVYLCASSLERYPTATPYNEQFFGPGTRLTVL.